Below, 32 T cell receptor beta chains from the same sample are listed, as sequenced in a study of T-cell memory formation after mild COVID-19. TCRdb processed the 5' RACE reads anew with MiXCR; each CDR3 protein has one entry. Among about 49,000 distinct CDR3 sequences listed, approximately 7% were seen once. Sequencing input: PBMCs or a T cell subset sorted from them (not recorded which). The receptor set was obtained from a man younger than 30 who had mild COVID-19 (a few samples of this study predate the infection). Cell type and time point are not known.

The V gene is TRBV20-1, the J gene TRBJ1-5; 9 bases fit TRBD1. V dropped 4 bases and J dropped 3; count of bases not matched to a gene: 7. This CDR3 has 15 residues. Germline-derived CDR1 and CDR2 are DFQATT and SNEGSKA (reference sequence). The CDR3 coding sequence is TGCAGTGCTACTGTAGGACAGGGGCTCAATCAGCCCCAGCATTTT. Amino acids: CSATVGQGLNQPQHF.

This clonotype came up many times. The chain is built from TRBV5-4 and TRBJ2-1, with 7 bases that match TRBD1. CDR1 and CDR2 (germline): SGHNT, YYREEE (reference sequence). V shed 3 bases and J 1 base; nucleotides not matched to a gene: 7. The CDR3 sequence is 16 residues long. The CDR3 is CASSSEPGQSYNEQFF. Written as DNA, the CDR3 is TGTGCCAGCAGCTCTGAACCGGGACAGTCCTACAATGAGCAGTTCTTC.

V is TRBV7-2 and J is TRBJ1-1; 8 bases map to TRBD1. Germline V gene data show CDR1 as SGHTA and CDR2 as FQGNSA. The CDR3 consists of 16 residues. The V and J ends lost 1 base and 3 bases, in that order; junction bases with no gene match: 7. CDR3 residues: CASSLEIRTGHTEAFF. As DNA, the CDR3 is TGTGCCAGCAGCTTAGAGATTCGGACAGGGCACACTGAAGCTTTCTTT.

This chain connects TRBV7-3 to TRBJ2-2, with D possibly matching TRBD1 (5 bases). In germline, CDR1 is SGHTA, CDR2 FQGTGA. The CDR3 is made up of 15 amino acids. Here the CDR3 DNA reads TGTGCATCGGTCGACAGCCCGGCGAACACCGGGGAGCTGTTTTTT. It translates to CASVDSPANTGELFF.

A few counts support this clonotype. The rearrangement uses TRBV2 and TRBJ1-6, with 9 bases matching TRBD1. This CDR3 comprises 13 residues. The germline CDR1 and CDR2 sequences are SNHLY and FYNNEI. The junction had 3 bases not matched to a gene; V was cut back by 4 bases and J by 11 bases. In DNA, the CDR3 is TGTGCCAGCAGTGTCGGACAGGGGCCACCCCTCCACTTT. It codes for CASSVGQGPPLHF.

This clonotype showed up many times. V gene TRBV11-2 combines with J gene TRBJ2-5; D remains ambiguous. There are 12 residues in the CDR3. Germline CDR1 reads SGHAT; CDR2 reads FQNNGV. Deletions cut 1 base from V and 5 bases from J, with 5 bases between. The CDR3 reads CASSLVRETQYF. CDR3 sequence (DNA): TGTGCCAGCAGCTTAGTACGTGAGACCCAGTACTTC.

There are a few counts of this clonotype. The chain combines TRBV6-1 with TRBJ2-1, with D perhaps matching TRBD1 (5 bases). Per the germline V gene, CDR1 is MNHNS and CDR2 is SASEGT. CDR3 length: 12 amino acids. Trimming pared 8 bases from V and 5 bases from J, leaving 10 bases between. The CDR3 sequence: CASGARDNEQFF. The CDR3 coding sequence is TGTGCCAGCGGGGCCCGGGACAATGAGCAGTTCTTC.

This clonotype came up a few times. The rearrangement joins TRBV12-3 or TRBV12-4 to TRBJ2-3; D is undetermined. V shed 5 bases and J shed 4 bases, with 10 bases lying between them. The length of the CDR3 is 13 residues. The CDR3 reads CASSVLLADTQYF. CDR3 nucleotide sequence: TGTGCCAGCAGTGTCCTTCTCGCAGATACGCAGTATTTT.

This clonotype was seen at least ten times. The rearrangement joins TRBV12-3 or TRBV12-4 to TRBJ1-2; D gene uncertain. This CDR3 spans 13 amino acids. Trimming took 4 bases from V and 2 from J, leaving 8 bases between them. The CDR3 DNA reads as TGTGCCAGCAGTTCAACGGAAAACTATGGCTACACCTTC. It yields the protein CASSSTENYGYTF.

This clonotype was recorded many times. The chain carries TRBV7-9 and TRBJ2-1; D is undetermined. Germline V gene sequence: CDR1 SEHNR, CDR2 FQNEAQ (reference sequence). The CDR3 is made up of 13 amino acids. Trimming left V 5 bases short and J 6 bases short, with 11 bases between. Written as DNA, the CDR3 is TGTGCCAGCAGCCTCGGGTCCCTCAATGAGCAGTTCTTC. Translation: CASSLGSLNEQFF.

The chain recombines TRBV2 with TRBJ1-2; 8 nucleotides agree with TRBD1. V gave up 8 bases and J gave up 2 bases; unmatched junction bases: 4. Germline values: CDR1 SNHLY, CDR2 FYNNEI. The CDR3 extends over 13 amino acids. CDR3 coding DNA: TGTGCCAGCGTTAGACAGGGGAACTATGGCTACACCTTC. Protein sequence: CASVRQGNYGYTF.

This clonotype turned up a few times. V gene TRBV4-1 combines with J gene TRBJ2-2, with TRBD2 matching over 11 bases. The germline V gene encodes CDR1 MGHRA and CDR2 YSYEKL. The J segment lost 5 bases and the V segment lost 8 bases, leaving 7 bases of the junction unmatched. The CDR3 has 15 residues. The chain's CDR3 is CASGLAGGSTGELFF. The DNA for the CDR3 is TGCGCCAGCGGCTTAGCGGGGGGGAGTACCGGGGAGCTGTTTTTT.

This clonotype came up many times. The CDR3 reads CASSLEEGVAEPTDTQYF. The CDR3 nucleotides are TGTGCCAGCAGCTTAGAGGAGGGGGTAGCGGAGCCCACAGATACGCAGTATTTT. V and J are TRBV7-2 and TRBJ2-3; D is tentatively TRBD1 or TRBD2 (6 bases each). Between the trimmed V and J ends, which lost 1 base and 2 bases, there was a span of 19 bases. Germline V lookup: CDR1 SGHTA, CDR2 FQGNSA. This CDR3 is built from 18 residues.

CDR3 DNA: TGCAGCGTCCGGACTTTATTGAACACTGAAGCTTTCTTT. This translates into CSVRTLLNTEAFF. The chain combines TRBV29-1 with TRBJ1-1; D gene ambiguous. This CDR3 contains 13 residues. Germline CDR1 reads SQVTM; CDR2 reads ANQGSEA. The germline V and J ends were trimmed by 6 bases and 0 bases, with 11 bases remaining between them.

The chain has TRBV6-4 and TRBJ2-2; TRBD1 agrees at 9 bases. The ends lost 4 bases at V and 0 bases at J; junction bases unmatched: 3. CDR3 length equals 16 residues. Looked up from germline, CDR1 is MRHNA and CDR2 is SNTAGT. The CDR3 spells CASSGRQGANTGELFF. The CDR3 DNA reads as TGTGCCAGCAGTGGGAGACAGGGGGCGAACACCGGGGAGCTGTTTTTT.

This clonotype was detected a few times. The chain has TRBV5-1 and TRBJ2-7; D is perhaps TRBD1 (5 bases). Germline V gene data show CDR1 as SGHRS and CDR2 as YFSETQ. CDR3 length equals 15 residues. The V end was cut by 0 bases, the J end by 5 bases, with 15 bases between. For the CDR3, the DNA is TGCGCCAGCAGCTTGGCAGGGAAGGATGTCGACGAGCAGTACTTC. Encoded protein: CASSLAGKDVDEQYF. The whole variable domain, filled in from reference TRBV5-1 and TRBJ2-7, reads KAGVTQTPRYLIKTRGQQVTLSCSPISGHRSVSWYQQTPGQGLQFLFEYFSETQRNKGNFPGRFSGRQFSNSRSEMNVSTLELGDSALYLCASSLAGKDVDEQYFGPGTRLTVT.

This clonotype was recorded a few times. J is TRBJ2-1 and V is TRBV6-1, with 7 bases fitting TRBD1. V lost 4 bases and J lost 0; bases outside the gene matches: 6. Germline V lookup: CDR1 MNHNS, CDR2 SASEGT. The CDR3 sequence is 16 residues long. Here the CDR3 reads CASSGGTANSYNEQFF. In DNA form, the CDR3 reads TGTGCCAGCAGTGGGGGGACAGCCAACTCCTACAATGAGCAGTTCTTC.

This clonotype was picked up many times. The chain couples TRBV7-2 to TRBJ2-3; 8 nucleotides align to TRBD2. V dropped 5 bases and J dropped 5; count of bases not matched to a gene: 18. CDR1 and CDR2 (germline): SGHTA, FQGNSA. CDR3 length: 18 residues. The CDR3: CASSPNRPGLAPGDTQYF. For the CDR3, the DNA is TGTGCCAGCAGCCCAAACCGCCCAGGACTAGCCCCTGGAGATACGCAGTATTTT.

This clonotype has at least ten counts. CDR3 DNA sequence: TGTGCCAGCAGCCGACAGGGGGCGGCCGGGGAGCTGTTTTTT. Translated: CASSRQGAAGELFF. The J gene is TRBJ2-2, the V gene TRBV7-3, with 10 bases aligning to TRBD1. Unmatched junction bases numbered 3, after V lost 5 bases and J lost 6 bases. The CDR3 is 14 amino acids. From germline, CDR1 is SGHTA and CDR2 FQGTGA.

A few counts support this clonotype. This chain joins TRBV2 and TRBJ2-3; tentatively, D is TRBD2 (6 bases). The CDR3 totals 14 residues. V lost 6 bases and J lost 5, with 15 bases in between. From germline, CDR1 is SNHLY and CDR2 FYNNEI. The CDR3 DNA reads TGTGCCAGCAGCCCCGCGGGGTGGAAAGATACGCAGTATTTT. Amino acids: CASSPAGWKDTQYF. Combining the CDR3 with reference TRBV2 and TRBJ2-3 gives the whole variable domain EPEVTQTPSHQVTQMGQEVILRCVPISNHLYFYWYRQILGQKVEFLVSFYNNEISEKSEIFDDQFSVERPDGSNFTLKIRSTKLEDSAMYFCASSPAGWKDTQYFGPGTRLTVL.

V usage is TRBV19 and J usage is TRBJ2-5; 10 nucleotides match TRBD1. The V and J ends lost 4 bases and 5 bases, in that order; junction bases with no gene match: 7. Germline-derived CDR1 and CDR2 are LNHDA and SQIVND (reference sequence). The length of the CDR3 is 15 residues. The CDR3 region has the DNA TGTGCCAGTAGTAGTTGGGACAGGGGTAGGGAGACCCAGTACTTC. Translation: CASSSWDRGRETQYF.

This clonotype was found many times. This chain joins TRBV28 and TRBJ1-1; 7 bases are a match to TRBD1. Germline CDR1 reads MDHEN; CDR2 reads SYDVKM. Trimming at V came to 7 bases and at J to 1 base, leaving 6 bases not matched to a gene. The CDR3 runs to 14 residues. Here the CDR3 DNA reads TGTGCCAGCAACCTCCGACAGGGGAACACTGAAGCTTTCTTT. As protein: CASNLRQGNTEAFF.

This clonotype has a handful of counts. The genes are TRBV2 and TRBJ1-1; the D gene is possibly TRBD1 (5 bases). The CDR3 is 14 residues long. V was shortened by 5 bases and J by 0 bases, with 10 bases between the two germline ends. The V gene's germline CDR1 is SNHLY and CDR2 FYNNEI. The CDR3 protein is CASSREGVNTEAFF. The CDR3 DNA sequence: TGTGCCAGCAGTAGAGAAGGGGTGAACACTGAAGCTTTCTTT.

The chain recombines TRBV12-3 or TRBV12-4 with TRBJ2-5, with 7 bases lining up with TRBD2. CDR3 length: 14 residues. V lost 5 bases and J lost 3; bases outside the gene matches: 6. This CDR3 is CASSPGGGEETQYF. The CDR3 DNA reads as TGTGCCAGCAGTCCCGGTGGGGGGGAAGAGACCCAGTACTTC.

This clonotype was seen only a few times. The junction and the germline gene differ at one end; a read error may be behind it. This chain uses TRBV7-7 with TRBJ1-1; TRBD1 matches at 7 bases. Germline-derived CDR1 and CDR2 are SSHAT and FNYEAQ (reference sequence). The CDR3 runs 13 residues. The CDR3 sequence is CASSLDRDTEAFF. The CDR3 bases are TGTGCTAGCAGCTTAGACAGGGACACTGAAGCTTTCTTT.

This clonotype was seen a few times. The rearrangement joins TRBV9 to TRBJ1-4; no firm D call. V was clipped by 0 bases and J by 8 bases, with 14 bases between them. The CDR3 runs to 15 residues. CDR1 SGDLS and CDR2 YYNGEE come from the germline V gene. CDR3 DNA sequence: TGTGCCAGCAGCGTAGGAACGGGGTCGCGGGAAAAACTGTTTTTT. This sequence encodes CASSVGTGSREKLFF.

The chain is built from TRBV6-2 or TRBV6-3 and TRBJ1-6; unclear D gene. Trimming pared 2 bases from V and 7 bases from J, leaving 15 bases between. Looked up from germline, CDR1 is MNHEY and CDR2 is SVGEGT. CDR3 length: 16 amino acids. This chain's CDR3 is CASSYHERTENSPLHF. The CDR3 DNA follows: TGTGCCAGCAGTTACCACGAACGGACTGAGAATTCACCCCTCCACTTT.

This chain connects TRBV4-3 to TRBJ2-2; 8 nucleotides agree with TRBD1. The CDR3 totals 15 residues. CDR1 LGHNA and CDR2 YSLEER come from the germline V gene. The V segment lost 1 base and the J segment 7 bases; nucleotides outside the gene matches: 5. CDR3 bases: TGCGCCAGCAGCCAAGGGACAGGGATCAGCGGGGAGCTGTTTTTT. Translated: CASSQGTGISGELFF.

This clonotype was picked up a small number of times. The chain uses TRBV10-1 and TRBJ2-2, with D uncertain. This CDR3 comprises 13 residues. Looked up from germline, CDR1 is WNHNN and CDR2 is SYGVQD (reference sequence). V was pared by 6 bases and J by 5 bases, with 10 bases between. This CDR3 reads CASSSSWTGELFF. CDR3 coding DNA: TGCGCCAGCAGCTCCAGTTGGACCGGGGAGCTGTTTTTT.

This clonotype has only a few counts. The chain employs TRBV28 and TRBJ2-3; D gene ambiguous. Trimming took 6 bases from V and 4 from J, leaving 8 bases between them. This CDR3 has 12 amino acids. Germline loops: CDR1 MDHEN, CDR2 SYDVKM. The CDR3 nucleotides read TGTGCCAGCAGCCTTCAGGCAGATACGCAGTATTTT. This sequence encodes CASSLQADTQYF.

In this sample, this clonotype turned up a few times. The CDR3 loop reads CASRLAGGQVYEQYV. The CDR3 DNA reads as TGTGCCAGCAGATTAGCGGGGGGGCAGGTATACGAGCAGTACGTC. The V and J genes are TRBV28 and TRBJ2-7; 11 nucleotides line up with TRBD2. V dropped 6 bases and J dropped 4; count of bases not matched to a gene: 8. This CDR3 has 15 amino acids. CDR1 MDHEN and CDR2 SYDVKM come from the germline V gene.

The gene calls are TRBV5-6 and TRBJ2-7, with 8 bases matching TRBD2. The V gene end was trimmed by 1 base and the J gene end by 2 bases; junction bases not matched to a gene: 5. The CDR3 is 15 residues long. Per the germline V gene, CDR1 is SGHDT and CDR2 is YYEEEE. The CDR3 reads CASSLNGLATYEQYF. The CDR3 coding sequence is TGTGCCAGCAGCTTGAATGGACTAGCTACCTACGAGCAGTACTTC.